This T cell receptor (beta chain) stems from a study of neurological immune-mediated disorders. The CDR3 is 14 amino acids. V lost 1 base, J lost 6 bases, and 14 bases lay in between. Germline V lookup: CDR1 DFQATT, CDR2 SNEGSKA (reference sequence). The cDNA was generated by 5'RACE with 10-nucleotide random UMIs. Every sequencing run drew on 15-18 subjects and yielded over 170 million TCR-beta sequences. TCRdb redid the calling of the 5' RACE reads with MiXCR, one entry per CDR3 protein. The sample has about 120,000 distinct CDR3 sequences; more than 2.5% are singletons. This clonotype came up many times. The antigen is not known. Unsorted libraries were generated from 2 million PBMCs. These cells had been stored in RNAlater at -80 C. Points from the study as a whole: When the repertoires were sorted by phylogenetic grouping, those of 18 of 34 multiple sclerosis patients ended up in one related-CDR3 cluster, a possible signature.

Specimen: PBMCs. The V call is TRBV20-1, the J call TRBJ2-3; D could derive from TRBD1 or TRBD2 (5 bases each). The TCR sequence derives from a woman in her thirties with multiple sclerosis. The CDR3 bases are TGCAGTGCTAGAGCCGACAGAGGCGGGGATACGCAGTATTTT. Its protein product is CSARADRGGDTQYF.